A single sample is the source of the 19 T cell receptor beta chains below, sequenced in a study of radiotherapy plus CTLA-4 blockade in lung cancer. Using immunoSEQ multiplex PCR, the repertoire was profiled, and TCRdb retains in-frame clones only, with some absent. This sample yields 50,000 to 60,000 clones, of which more than 60% are seen a single time; roughly 15% belongs to the top ten. The specimen comprised peripheral blood, sampled from a patient treated with radiotherapy plus ipilimumab. The receptors derive from a human donor with non-small cell lung cancer who had a complete response to radiotherapy plus ipilimumab.

The chain carries TRBV19 and TRBJ2-4; 12 nucleotides align to TRBD1. Unmatched junction bases numbered 6, after V lost 6 bases and J lost 6 bases. The length of the CDR3 is 15 residues. The germline gives CDR1 LNHDA, CDR2 SQIVND (reference sequence). In DNA form, the CDR3 reads TGTGCCAGTAGACTGGGACAGGGGGCGATAAACATTCAGTACTTC. Protein sequence: CASRLGQGAINIQYF. The entire variable domain, with the rest obtained from reference TRBV19 and TRBJ2-4, is as follows: DGGITQSPKYLFRKEGQNVTLSCEQNLNHDAMYWYRQDPGQGLRLIYYSQIVNDFQKGDIAEGYSVSREKKESFPLTVTSAQKNPTAFYLCASRLGQGAINIQYFGAGTRLSVL.

This chain joins TRBV5-6 and TRBJ2-3, with TRBD2 identical over 7 bases. The CDR3 has 17 residues. Germline V CDR1 and CDR2: SGHDT, YYEEEE. V was pared by 0 bases and J by 2 bases, with 9 bases of the junction left unmatched. In DNA form, the CDR3 reads TGTGCCAGCAGCTTGGCGGAGGGGCGGGGGTCCACAGATACGCAGTATTTT. Encoded protein: CASSLAEGRGSTDTQYF.

The gene calls are TRBV29-1 and TRBJ1-2; tentatively, D is TRBD1 (5 bases). The V gene lost 3 bases and the J gene lost 0 bases, with 8 bases spanning the gap. This CDR3 spans 13 amino acids. Germline V gives CDR1 SQVTM, CDR2 ANQGSEA. The CDR3 sequence: CSVDRDTNYGYTF. CDR3 DNA sequence: TGCAGCGTTGACAGGGATACTAACTATGGCTACACCTTC. The whole variable domain, filled in from reference TRBV29-1 and TRBJ1-2, reads SAVISQKPSRDICQRGTSLTIQCQVDSQVTMMFWYRQQPGQSLTLIATANQGSEATYESGFVIDKFPISRPNLTFSTLTVSNMSPEDSSIYLCSVDRDTNYGYTFGSGTRLTVV.

In its sample, this clone was seen many times. The V gene is TRBV19, the J gene TRBJ1-2; 8 bases are shared with TRBD1. V shed 0 bases, J shed 6 bases, and the junction held 6 bases outside the gene matches. This CDR3 is 15 amino acids long. Germline V gives CDR1 LNHDA, CDR2 SQIVND (reference sequence). The CDR3 reads CASSIDLSGGDGYTF. CDR3 bases: TGTGCCAGTAGTATAGATCTTTCAGGGGGCGATGGCTACACCTTC.

The V gene is TRBV7-2, the J gene TRBJ2-2; the match to TRBD2 covers 9 bases. The CDR3 has 16 residues. The germline CDR1 and CDR2 sequences are SGHTA and FQGNSA. Trimming cost V 5 bases and J 0 bases; bases outside gene matches: 4. CDR3 sequence reads: CASSQRTSANTGELFF. In nucleotides, the CDR3 is TGTGCCAGCAGCCAAAGGACTAGCGCGAACACCGGGGAGCTGTTTTTT.

This clone was observed a single time. V and J are TRBV7-8 and TRBJ2-1; 9 nucleotides match TRBD2. The germline V gene has CDR1 SGHVS and CDR2 FQNEAQ. V was clipped by 5 bases and J by 8 bases; unmatched bases: 13. This CDR3 contains 16 residues. The CDR3 DNA reads TGTGCCAGCAGCCCCCTTCGCGGGAGGGCCAGTTATGAGCAGTTCTTC. Amino acids: CASSPLRGRASYEQFF.

The CDR3 sequence is CASSLATGAEAFF. The CDR3 DNA follows: TGCGCCAGCAGCTTGGCCACGGGGGCTGAAGCTTTCTTT. This chain connects TRBV5-1 to TRBJ1-1, with D possibly being TRBD1 (5 bases). The CDR3 has 13 amino acids. Germline CDR1 reads SGHRS; CDR2 reads YFSETQ. The V and J ends lost 0 bases and 6 bases respectively, with 9 bases between them.

The chain combines TRBV5-4 with TRBJ1-2; 8 bases line up with TRBD1. Germline assignment: CDR1 SGHNT and CDR2 YYREEE (reference sequence). With V trimmed by 1 base and J by 3 bases, 20 bases remained unmatched. This CDR3 is built from 20 residues. The DNA for the CDR3 is TGTGCCAGCAGCTTGTGGGGACCGGGACAGGCAAACCTCCGGGACTATGGCTACACCTTC. It yields the protein CASSLWGPGQANLRDYGYTF.

This clone turned up a few times. The chain joins TRBV18 to TRBJ1-2, with TRBD1 matching over 7 bases. Germline CDR1 and CDR2: KGHSH and LQKENI. With V trimmed by 6 bases and J by 3 bases, 4 bases remained unmatched. This CDR3 region has 13 residues. The CDR3 DNA reads TGTGCCAGCTCCGACAGGGCTGACTATGGCTACACCTTC. Translating it yields CASSDRADYGYTF.

This chain joins TRBV15 and TRBJ1-5, with D perhaps matching TRBD1 (5 bases). The CDR3 extends over 18 amino acids. V shed 7 bases and J shed 2 bases, with 24 bases lying between them. Germline CDR1 LNHNV, CDR2 YYDKDF (reference sequence). The CDR3 DNA reads as TGTGCCACCATGCGCTCAGGGATCGAAGAAGACGGCAATCAGCCCCAGCATTTT. This sequence encodes CATMRSGIEEDGNQPQHF.

This clone has only a few counts. This chain uses TRBV2 with TRBJ2-7, with 7 positions matching TRBD1. With V trimmed by 8 bases and J by 0 bases, 13 bases remained unmatched. This CDR3 has 16 amino acids. Germline CDR1 and CDR2: SNHLY and FYNNEI. The CDR3 DNA is TGTGCCAGCGGCTCCCTTGGGACAGTGAGCTCCTACGAGCAGTACTTC. Translated, it gives CASGSLGTVSSYEQYF.

The chain carries TRBV5-1 and TRBJ1-2; a weak D match, TRBD1 (6 bases). The V end lost 5 bases, the J end lost 8 bases, and 25 bases lay between the germline ends. The CDR3 is 16 residues long. Germline V lookup: CDR1 SGHRS, CDR2 YFSETQ. For the CDR3, the DNA is TGCGCCAGCAGTCAACTTGGGGTGAGGACAGCAGCGGGCTACACCTTC. This codes for CASSQLGVRTAAGYTF.

This clone was observed a handful of times. The chain employs TRBV19 and TRBJ1-3, with TRBD1 as a possible D gene (5 bases). The CDR3 length is 14 residues. Trimming took off 7 bases at V and 0 bases at J, with 10 bases between the two ends. Looked up from germline, CDR1 is LNHDA and CDR2 is SQIVND (reference sequence). The CDR3 protein is CASTLQGSGNTIYF. The CDR3 DNA follows: TGTGCCAGTACTCTCCAGGGCTCTGGAAACACCATATATTTT.

CDR3 sequence reads: CASTHTDTQYF. DNA of the CDR3: TGTGCCAGCACCCACACAGATACGCAGTATTTT. The V gene is TRBV6-5, the J gene TRBJ2-3; D uncertain. V was trimmed by 7 bases and J by 2 bases, leaving 4 bases between them. CDR1 is MNHEY, CDR2 SVGAGI, per germline. This CDR3 region has 11 residues.

This rearrangement joins TRBV10-1 to TRBJ2-2; the match to TRBD2 covers 7 bases. Germline lookup yields CDR1 WNHNN and CDR2 SYGVQD (reference sequence). This CDR3 region has 18 residues. V shed 0 bases, J shed 5 bases, and the junction held 12 bases outside the gene matches. CDR3 amino acids: CASSESPGRGSKTGELFF. The CDR3 DNA reads TGCGCCAGCAGTGAGTCGCCAGGGCGGGGGAGTAAGACCGGGGAGCTGTTTTTT.

The rearrangement joins TRBV28 to TRBJ1-2; D is uncertain. The V end was cut by 7 bases, the J end by 5 bases, with 17 bases between. This CDR3 contains 14 residues. Germline V gene data show CDR1 as MDHEN and CDR2 as SYDVKM. The CDR3 nucleotides are TGTGCCAGCACCCAAGGAGGAGGGAATTATGGCTACACCTTC. Encoded protein: CASTQGGGNYGYTF.

This clone came up once. The chain carries TRBV7-9 and TRBJ2-1, with TRBD2 matching 7 bases. CDR1 is SEHNR, CDR2 FQNEAQ, per germline (reference sequence). V shed 8 bases, J shed 10 bases, and the junction held 5 bases outside the gene matches. The CDR3 runs to 11 residues. The CDR3 region is CASAPGGEQFF. The CDR3 bases are TGTGCCAGCGCCCCGGGAGGCGAGCAGTTCTTC.

V usage is TRBV27 and J usage is TRBJ2-1; 7 bases map to TRBD2. The CDR3 spans 15 residues. V was clipped by 2 bases and J by 3 bases; unmatched bases: 4. Germline V lookup: CDR1 MNHEY, CDR2 SMNVEV (reference sequence). The CDR3: CASSLLADFYNEQFF. Here the CDR3 DNA reads TGTGCCAGCAGTTTACTAGCGGACTTCTACAATGAGCAGTTCTTC.

The V gene is TRBV19, the J gene TRBJ1-2, with 8 positions matching TRBD1. CDR3 size: 14 residues. Germline assignment: CDR1 LNHDA and CDR2 SQIVND (reference sequence). V dropped 5 bases and J dropped 5; count of bases not matched to a gene: 7. The CDR3: CASSSTGEGYGYTF. For the CDR3, the DNA is TGTGCCAGTAGTTCGACAGGGGAGGGGTATGGCTACACCTTC.